This T cell receptor beta chain was recorded in a study of blood T cell repertoires in COVID-19. V was pared by 5 bases and J by 5 bases, with 12 bases between. This CDR3 is 13 amino acids long. Germline V gene lookup returns CDR1 SNHLY and CDR2 FYNNEI. Clones were sequenced by immunoSEQ multiplex PCR, and TCRdb holds only the in-frame ones, with some missing. The table has roughly 250,000 clones, under 85% seen once. This clone has more than one count but fewer than ten. Sequences were obtained from peripheral blood. The clonotype was recovered from a woman aged 35 to 49 with active or convalescent COVID-19. The chain joins TRBV2 to TRBJ1-2; D is ambiguous. CDR3 coding DNA: TGTGCCAGCAGTCCTGGAGCCGGGTATGGCTACACCTTC. Translating gives CASSPGAGYGYTF.